The 23 T cell receptor beta chains given below trace back to one sample, sequenced in a study of blood T cell repertoires in COVID-19. Produced via immunoSEQ multiplex PCR; TCRdb's table is partial and in-frame only. The repertoire holds approximately 120,000 clones, with approximately 80% as singletons. The specimen was peripheral blood. The source of these receptors is a human donor in a cohort sampled during active COVID-19.

V is TRBV9 and J is TRBJ2-1; 10 bases fit TRBD2. CDR3 length: 16 amino acids. V lost 4 bases and J lost 3; bases outside the gene matches: 7. Germline V gene data show CDR1 as SGDLS and CDR2 as YYNGEE. The CDR3 region is CASSTLGLADYNEQFF. CDR3 DNA: TGTGCCAGCAGCACCCTTGGACTAGCGGACTACAATGAGCAGTTCTTC.

The CDR3 spells CASSQSDRGQPLHF. DNA of the CDR3: TGCGCCAGCAGTCAATCAGACCGAGGGCAACCCCTCCACTTT. The genes are TRBV23-1 and TRBJ1-6; D is unresolved. TRBV23-1 is identified as an open reading frame with a role that is uncertain. With 0 bases removed from V and 12 bases from J, the gap between germline ends came to 12 bases. CDR3 size: 14 residues.

The rearrangement joins TRBV6-5 to TRBJ1-1; possible D gene TRBD1, 5 bases. This CDR3 comprises 13 residues. V was shortened by 5 bases and J by 3 bases, with 10 bases between the two germline ends. Germline V gives CDR1 MNHEY, CDR2 SVGAGI. CDR3 region: CASSIRVHTEAFF. CDR3 nucleotide sequence: TGTGCCAGCAGTATCAGGGTTCACACTGAAGCTTTCTTT.

The V call is TRBV3-1 (or the pseudogene TRBV3-2), the J call TRBJ2-2, with D maybe TRBD2 (5 bases). CDR3 length equals 16 residues. V was shortened by 0 bases and J by 6 bases, with 14 bases between the two germline ends. Germline values: CDR1 LGHDT, CDR2 YNNKEL (reference sequence). The CDR3 protein is CASSQETGKGAGELFF. CDR3 in DNA: TGTGCCAGCAGCCAAGAAACCGGGAAGGGTGCCGGGGAGCTGTTTTTT.

This clone was observed once. The gene calls are TRBV5-1 and TRBJ1-1; maybe TRBD1 (5 bases). V was shortened by 4 bases and J by 7 bases, with 11 bases between the two germline ends. CDR1 and CDR2 (germline): SGHRS, YFSETQ. The CDR3 covers 12 residues. The CDR3 reads CASSGNRIEAFF. CDR3 bases: TGCGCCAGCAGCGGCAACAGGATTGAAGCTTTCTTT.

This sequence joins TRBV7-6 and TRBJ1-3; 7 bases match TRBD1. Germline V gene lookup returns CDR1 SGHVS and CDR2 FNYEAQ. Unmatched junction bases numbered 6, after V lost 4 bases and J lost 0 bases. The CDR3 extends over 16 amino acids. The CDR3 DNA reads as TGTGCCAGCAGCTCACAGTACAGGGGCTCTGGAAACACCATATATTTT. It specifies CASSSQYRGSGNTIYF.

This chain uses TRBV28 with TRBJ1-1; TRBD1 matches at 10 bases. The length of the CDR3 is 15 residues. The germline V gene encodes CDR1 MDHEN and CDR2 SYDVKM. The V and J ends lost 6 bases and 11 bases, in that order; junction bases with no gene match: 15. The CDR3 region is CASSRGQGRNWKAFF. As DNA, the CDR3 is TGTGCCAGCAGCCGGGGACAGGGGCGGAACTGGAAGGCTTTCTTT.

This clone was observed a few times. The V call is TRBV2, the J call TRBJ2-1; 10 bases align to TRBD2. V gave up 6 bases and J gave up 1 base; unmatched junction bases: 3. Germline loops: CDR1 SNHLY, CDR2 FYNNEI. The CDR3 runs to 15 residues. This CDR3 is CASRASGGSYNEQFF. The CDR3 DNA sequence: TGTGCCAGCAGAGCTAGCGGGGGTTCCTACAATGAGCAGTTCTTC.

The V and J genes are TRBV10-2 and TRBJ2-5, with TRBD1 matching 11 bases. V gave up 2 bases and J gave up 5 bases; unmatched junction bases: 4. CDR1 is WSHSY and CDR2 is SAAADI in the germline V gene. The CDR3 contains 15 residues. Written as DNA, the CDR3 is TGCGCCAGCAGTGAGACGGACAGGGGGCAGGAGACCCAGTACTTC. Translation: CASSETDRGQETQYF.

V is TRBV19 and J is TRBJ2-3; possible D gene TRBD1, 5 bases. Trimming cost V 4 bases and J 5 bases, with 13 bases left between them. Germline CDR1 and CDR2: LNHDA and SQIVND (reference sequence). This CDR3 region has 14 residues. The CDR3 here is CASSTQRQRDTQYF. The CDR3 DNA follows: TGTGCCAGTAGTACCCAAAGACAGAGAGATACGCAGTATTTT.

This clone was counted only a few times. The chain carries TRBV30 and TRBJ2-3, with a tentative D call TRBD1 (6 bases). V was trimmed by 8 bases and J by 0 bases, leaving 12 bases between them. Per the germline V gene, CDR1 is GTSNPN and CDR2 is SVGIG (reference sequence). The CDR3 has 13 amino acids. The CDR3 loop reads CAHVQGSTDTQYF. The CDR3 bases are TGTGCCCATGTTCAGGGGAGCACAGATACGCAGTATTTT.

The chain carries TRBV7-2 and TRBJ2-7, with D perhaps TRBD2 (6 bases). The CDR3 contains 14 residues. The V and J ends lost 5 bases and 2 bases respectively, with 13 bases between them. The V gene's germline CDR1 is SGHTA and CDR2 FQGNSA. CDR3 loop: CASSPGLRTYEQYF. The CDR3 DNA follows: TGTGCCAGCAGCCCGGGACTTAGGACCTACGAGCAGTACTTC.

This chain links TRBV6-4 with TRBJ2-3, with 10 bases lining up with TRBD2. The CDR3 spans 16 residues. Per the germline V gene, CDR1 is MRHNA and CDR2 is SNTAGT. V shed 4 bases, J shed 3 bases, and the junction held 7 bases outside the gene matches. CDR3 protein: CASSVSGRGGTDTQYF. As DNA, the CDR3 is TGTGCCAGCAGTGTAAGCGGGAGGGGGGGAACAGATACGCAGTATTTT.

This clone is a singleton in its sample. The rearrangement joins TRBV7-2 to TRBJ1-6; D may be TRBD1 (5 bases). The ends were cut back, 5 bases at V and 6 bases at J, with 8 bases in the middle. The CDR3 extends over 13 amino acids. Germline loops: CDR1 SGHTA, CDR2 FQGNSA. The CDR3 here is CASSVDSNSPLHF. The CDR3 nucleotides are TGTGCCAGCAGCGTCGACAGTAATTCACCCCTCCACTTT.

The chain joins TRBV27 to TRBJ1-2; TRBD1 might be the D (6 bases). This CDR3 is built from 13 residues. Germline loops: CDR1 MNHEY, CDR2 SMNVEV (reference sequence). Trimming took 6 bases from V and 1 from J, leaving 9 bases between them. The CDR3 spells CASRYRVNYGYTF. Here the CDR3 DNA reads TGTGCCAGCAGGTACAGGGTTAACTATGGCTACACCTTC.

The chain links TRBV28 to TRBJ2-7; D possibly corresponds to TRBD2 (7 bases). Germline V gene lookup returns CDR1 MDHEN and CDR2 SYDVKM. The V end lost 5 bases, the J end lost 0 bases, and 26 bases lay between the germline ends. This CDR3 spans 19 amino acids. The CDR3 DNA sequence: TGTGCCAGCAGTGAGGGGCTTCTTCGACGGGGGGCTAGCTCCTACGAGCAGTACTTC. It specifies CASSEGLLRRGASSYEQYF.

The rearrangement links TRBV6-5 to TRBJ2-4, with 8 bases matching TRBD2. V lost 6 bases and J lost 5; bases outside the gene matches: 6. The germline V gene has CDR1 MNHEY and CDR2 SVGAGI. The CDR3 is made up of 14 amino acids. The CDR3 DNA follows: TGTGCCAGCAGCGGGGACGGGAGGGAAAACATTCAGTACTTC. Its protein product is CASSGDGRENIQYF.

This clone was seen just once. The chain couples TRBV6-2 or TRBV6-3 to TRBJ2-3, with TRBD2 identical over 11 bases. With 0 bases clipped from V and 1 base from J, the junction kept 9 bases outside the gene matches. CDR1 and CDR2 (germline): MNHEY, SVGEGT. The CDR3 spans 19 residues. The CDR3 DNA reads as TGTGCCAGCAGTTACTCTCTCACTAGCGGGAGTGGGGGCACAGATACGCAGTATTTT. Translated: CASSYSLTSGSGGTDTQYF.

V usage is TRBV5-1 and J usage is TRBJ2-5, with TRBD2 matching over 8 bases. V dropped 3 bases and J dropped 4; count of bases not matched to a gene: 8. The CDR3 is made up of 15 amino acids. Germline CDR1 SGHRS, CDR2 YFSETQ. CDR3: CASSSQAGVVETQYF. DNA for the CDR3: TGCGCCAGCAGCTCACAAGCGGGGGTGGTAGAGACCCAGTACTTC.

This rearrangement joins TRBV3-1 (or the pseudogene TRBV3-2) to TRBJ2-1; TRBD2 aligns across 8 bases. This CDR3 spans 15 amino acids. V lost 2 bases, J lost 2 bases, and 2 bases stayed unmatched. Germline-derived CDR1 and CDR2 are LGHDT and YNNKEL (reference sequence). Written as DNA, the CDR3 is TGTGCCAGCAGCCAAATAGCGGGGCCCTACAATGAGCAGTTCTTC. Translated, it gives CASSQIAGPYNEQFF.

The chain links TRBV28 to TRBJ1-1, with no clear D. Deletions cut 4 bases from V and 3 bases from J, with 12 bases between. The germline V gene has CDR1 MDHEN and CDR2 SYDVKM. CDR3 size: 14 residues. The CDR3 is CASSSRPGYTEAFF. The CDR3 DNA reads TGTGCCAGCAGTTCCCGACCCGGGTACACTGAAGCTTTCTTT.

V and J are TRBV6-2 or TRBV6-3 and TRBJ2-7, with 8 bases that match TRBD2. This CDR3 region has 14 residues. CDR1 is MNHEY and CDR2 is SVGEGT in the germline V gene. V was clipped by 6 bases and J by 9 bases; unmatched bases: 13. CDR3 sequence: CASSSLAGPGGQYF. The DNA of the CDR3 is TGTGCCAGCAGCTCATTAGCGGGACCCGGTGGGCAGTACTTC.

CDR3 sequence (DNA): TGTGCCAGCTCCCCAGCCGGGACTAGCGGGCTCCATGAGCAGTTCTTC. Translation gives CASSPAGTSGLHEQFF. The chain has TRBV7-2 and TRBJ2-1, with 12 nucleotides matching TRBD2. The CDR3 has 16 amino acids. Germline V CDR1 and CDR2: SGHTA, FQGNSA. The V gene end was trimmed by 8 bases and the J gene end by 8 bases; junction bases not matched to a gene: 13.